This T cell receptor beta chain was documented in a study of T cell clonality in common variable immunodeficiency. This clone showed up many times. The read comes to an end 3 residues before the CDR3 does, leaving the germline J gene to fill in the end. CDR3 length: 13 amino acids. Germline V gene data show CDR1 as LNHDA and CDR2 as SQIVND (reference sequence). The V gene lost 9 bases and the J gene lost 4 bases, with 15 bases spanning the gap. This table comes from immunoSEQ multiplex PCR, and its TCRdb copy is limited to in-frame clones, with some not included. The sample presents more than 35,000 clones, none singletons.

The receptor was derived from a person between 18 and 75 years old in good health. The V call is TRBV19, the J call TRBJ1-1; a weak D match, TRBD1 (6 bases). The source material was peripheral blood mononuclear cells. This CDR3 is CASTMGASTEAFF. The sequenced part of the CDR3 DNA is TGTGCCAGCACAATGGGGGCTAGCACTGAA.